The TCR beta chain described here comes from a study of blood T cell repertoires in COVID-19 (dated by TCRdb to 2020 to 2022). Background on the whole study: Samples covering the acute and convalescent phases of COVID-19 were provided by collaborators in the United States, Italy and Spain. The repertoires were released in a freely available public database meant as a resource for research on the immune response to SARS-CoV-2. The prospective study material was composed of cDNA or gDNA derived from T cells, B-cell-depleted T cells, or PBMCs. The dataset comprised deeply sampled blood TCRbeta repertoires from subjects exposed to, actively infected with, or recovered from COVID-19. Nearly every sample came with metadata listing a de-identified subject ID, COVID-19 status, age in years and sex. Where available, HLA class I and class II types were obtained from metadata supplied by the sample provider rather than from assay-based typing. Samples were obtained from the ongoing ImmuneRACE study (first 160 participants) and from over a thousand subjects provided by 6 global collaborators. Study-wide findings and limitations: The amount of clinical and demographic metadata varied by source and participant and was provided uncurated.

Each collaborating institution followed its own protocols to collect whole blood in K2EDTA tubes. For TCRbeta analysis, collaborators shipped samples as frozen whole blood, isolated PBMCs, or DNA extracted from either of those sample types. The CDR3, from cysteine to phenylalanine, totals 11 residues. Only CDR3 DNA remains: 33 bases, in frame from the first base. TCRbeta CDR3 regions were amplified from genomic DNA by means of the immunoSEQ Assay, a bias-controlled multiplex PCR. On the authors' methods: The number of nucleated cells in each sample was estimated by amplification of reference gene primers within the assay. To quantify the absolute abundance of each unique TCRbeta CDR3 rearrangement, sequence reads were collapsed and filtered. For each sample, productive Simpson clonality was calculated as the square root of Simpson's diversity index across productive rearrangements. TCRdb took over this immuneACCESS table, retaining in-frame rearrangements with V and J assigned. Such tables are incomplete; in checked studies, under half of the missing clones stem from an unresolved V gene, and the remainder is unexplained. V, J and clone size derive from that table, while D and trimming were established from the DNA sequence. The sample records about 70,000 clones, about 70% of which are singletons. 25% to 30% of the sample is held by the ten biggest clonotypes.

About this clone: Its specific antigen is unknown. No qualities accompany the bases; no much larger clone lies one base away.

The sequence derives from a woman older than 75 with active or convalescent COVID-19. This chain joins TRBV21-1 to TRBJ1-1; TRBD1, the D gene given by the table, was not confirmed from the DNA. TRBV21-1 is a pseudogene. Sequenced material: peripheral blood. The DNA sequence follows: TGTGCCAGCAGCAAAGTCAGGGGTACTTTCTTT. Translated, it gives CASSKVRGTFF.